This is a list of T cell receptor beta chains from one sample in a study of blood T cell repertoires in COVID-19. Using immunoSEQ multiplex PCR, the repertoire was profiled, and TCRdb retains in-frame clones only, with some absent. The table shows 200,000 to 250,000 clones, with about 85% occurring only once. The source material was peripheral blood. These receptors were taken from a woman aged 55 to 70 who had recovered from COVID-19. Each CDR3 is given with its conserved first and last residue. The D gene is left open where the match is weak. For some rows the clone size is stated as once, few or many, or as a class when expanded; others skip it.

TRBJ1-1 15 . . TRBV18 CASSPSRWERTEAFF TGTGCCAGCTCACCTAGCAGGTGGGAGCGAACTGAAGCTTTCTTT
TRBJ1-3 12 . . TRBV6-6 CASSPAGNTIYF TGTGCCAGCAGTCCAGCTGGAAACACCATATATTTT
TRBJ1-4 16 TRBD1 . TRBV2 CASSEEQGAHSEKLFF TGTGCCAGCAGTGAGGAACAGGGGGCTCATAGTGAAAAACTGTTTTTT
TRBJ2-5 16 TRBD2 . TRBV4-2 CASSQDLAGGQETQYF TGTGCCAGCAGCCAAGATCTAGCGGGGGGCCAAGAGACCCAGTACTTC
TRBJ1-4 12 . . TRBV30 CAWRGGSEKLFF TGTGCCTGGAGGGGGGGATCCGAAAAACTGTTTTTT
TRBJ1-4 15 . . TRBV9 CASSPEPGTNEKLFF TGTGCCAGCAGCCCGGAGCCGGGTACTAATGAAAAACTGTTTTTT
TRBJ1-2 14 . . TRBV19 CASRPPGAYYGYTF TGTGCCAGTAGGCCGCCGGGAGCATACTATGGCTACACCTTC
TRBJ2-3 15 . . TRBV7-2 CASSQVAGSTDTQYF TGTGCCAGCAGCCAGGTCGCGGGGAGCACAGATACGCAGTATTTT
TRBJ1-1 13 . . TRBV6-5 CASSYGADSEAFF TGTGCCAGCAGTTACGGGGCGGATTCTGAAGCTTTCTTT
TRBJ2-7 14 . . TRBV7-3 CASRILEGPYEQYF TGTGCCAGCAGGATCCTGGAGGGTCCCTACGAGCAGTACTTC
TRBJ2-1 15 . . TRBV7-3 CASSLGSSSYNEQFF TGTGCCAGCAGCTTAGGTTCGAGCTCCTACAATGAGCAGTTCTTC
TRBJ1-1 15 TRBD1 . TRBV19 CASSIGNRGNTEAFF TGTGCCAGTAGTATAGGGAACAGGGGTAACACTGAAGCTTTCTTT
TRBJ2-3 13 . . TRBV4-2 CASSEASTDTQYF TGTGCCAGCAGCGAAGCGTCGACAGATACGCAGTATTTT
TRBJ2-7 15 TRBD1 . TRBV5-1 CASSLGGGRGNEQYF TGCGCCAGCAGCTTGGGAGGGGGCAGGGGGAACGAGCAGTACTTC
TRBJ1-2 13 . . TRBV12-3/TRBV12-4 CASIGRLNYGYTF TGTGCCAGCATAGGCAGGTTAAACTATGGCTACACCTTC
TRBJ2-1 20 TRBD2 . TRBV29-1 CSVEGVAASGGPSSYNEQFF TGCAGCGTTGAAGGTGTCGCGGCTAGCGGGGGACCCAGCTCCTACAATGAGCAGTTCTTC
TRBJ2-5 14 TRBD2 . TRBV2 CASGPSGAQETQYF TGTGCCAGCGGACCTAGCGGGGCGCAAGAGACCCAGTACTTC
TRBJ1-2 11 . . TRBV20-1 CSARYGESYTF TGCAGTGCTAGATACGGGGAGAGCTACACCTTC
TRBJ2-5 11 . . TRBV7-6 CASSLKETQYF TGTGCCAGCAGCCTTAAAGAGACCCAGTACTTC
TRBJ1-4 16 . few TRBV4-1 CASRDETLGPGEKLFF TGCGCCAGCAGGGACGAGACATTGGGTCCAGGGGAAAAACTGTTTTTT
TRBJ2-7 15 . . TRBV10-3 CAISDTSPASYEQYF TGTGCCATCAGTGATACTAGCCCTGCATCCTACGAGCAGTACTTC
TRBJ1-2 19 . . TRBV4-1 CASSHLPGRSPISNYGYTF TGCGCCAGCAGCCATTTACCCGGCAGGTCCCCAATCTCTAACTATGGCTACACCTTC
TRBJ1-3 17 . . TRBV30 CAEDSSVNIHSGNTIYF TGTGCCGAGGACAGTTCCGTTAACATCCACTCTGGAAACACCATATATTTT
TRBJ2-2 17 TRBD1 . TRBV11-2 CASSLAYRGRYTGELFF TGTGCCAGCAGCTTAGCATACAGGGGGCGATACACCGGGGAGCTGTTTTTT
TRBJ2-5 14 TRBD1 . TRBV5-1 CASSLTGGIETQYF TGCGCCAGCAGCTTGACAGGGGGCATAGAGACCCAGTACTTC
TRBJ2-7 14 TRBD1 . TRBV9 CASSRDRVSYEQYF TGTGCCAGCAGCAGGGACAGGGTCTCCTACGAGCAGTACTTC
TRBJ1-4 15 TRBD1 . TRBV29-1 CSVEAGTGVSEKLFF TGCAGCGTTGAAGCGGGGACAGGGGTTAGTGAAAAACTGTTTTTT
TRBJ1-1 15 TRBD1 . TRBV6-6 CASSPTLTGGTEAFF TGTGCCAGCAGTCCCACCTTGACAGGGGGCACTGAAGCTTTCTTT
TRBJ1-2 16 . . TRBV19 CASSIVKDSLNYGYTF TGTGCCAGTAGTATAGTAAAGGACAGCTTAAACTATGGCTACACCTTC
TRBJ1-6 16 TRBD1 . TRBV6-2/TRBV6-3 CASSYSRDRGTSPLHF TGTGCCAGCAGTTACTCGAGAGACAGGGGAACTTCACCCCTCCACTTT
TRBJ2-1 14 TRBD2 once TRBV5-4 CASSFSAGGNEQFF TGTGCCAGCAGCTTTTCAGCGGGGGGTAATGAGCAGTTCTTC
TRBJ1-4 14 . . TRBV27 CASSPGATNEKLFF TGTGCCAGCAGCCCCGGGGCAACTAATGAAAAACTGTTTTTT
TRBJ2-1 15 . once TRBV5-6 CASSPTDRTWNEQFF TGTGCCAGCAGTCCCACCGACAGGACTTGGAATGAGCAGTTCTTC
TRBJ1-5 16 . few TRBV19 CASSPPSGGLGQPQHF TGTGCCAGTAGTCCCCCGTCCGGGGGGCTGGGGCAGCCCCAGCATTTT
TRBJ2-5 14 . . TRBV5-1 CASSPDFAGETQYF TGCGCCAGCAGCCCGGACTTCGCCGGGGAGACCCAGTACTTC
TRBJ2-7 14 . . TRBV5-1 CASSLGGGEHEQYF TGCGCCAGCAGCTTGGGAGGAGGGGAACACGAGCAGTACTTC
TRBJ2-2 14 . once TRBV9 CASSVYSSTGELFF TGTGCCAGCAGCGTATACAGCAGCACCGGGGAGCTGTTTTTT
TRBJ2-7 15 . . TRBV11-2 CASSLARARNYEQYF TGTGCCAGCAGCTTAGCCAGGGCTCGAAACTACGAGCAGTACTTC
TRBJ1-3 15 . . TRBV6-5 CAAGRGTFSGNTIYF TGTGCCGCGGGGAGGGGCACTTTCTCTGGAAACACCATATATTTT
TRBJ2-7 12 . once TRBV7-2 CASSRQEYEQYF TGTGCCAGCAGTAGACAGGAATACGAGCAGTACTTC
TRBJ2-1 15 TRBD2 once TRBV6-2/TRBV6-3 CASSYSAGVGGEQFF TGTGCCAGCAGTTACTCTGCGGGGGTCGGGGGTGAGCAGTTCTTC
TRBJ2-5 15 TRBD1 once TRBV6-5 CASSPGQRYQETQYF TGTGCCAGCAGTCCGGGACAGAGGTACCAAGAGACCCAGTACTTC
TRBJ2-3 15 TRBD2 few TRBV25-1 CASSEWAGGSDTQYF TGTGCCAGCAGTGAATGGGCGGGGGGATCAGATACGCAGTATTTT
TRBJ2-5 15 TRBD1 . TRBV5-8 CASSAGQGVQETQYF TGTGCCAGCAGCGCGGGACAGGGTGTCCAAGAGACCCAGTACTTC
TRBJ2-7 13 TRBD1 . TRBV5-5 CASSSWTGREQYF TGTGCCAGCAGCTCCTGGACAGGGCGCGAGCAGTACTTC
TRBJ1-1 14 . . TRBV27 CASSQQGVYTEAFF TGTGCCAGCAGCCAACAGGGTGTATACACTGAAGCTTTCTTT
TRBJ2-1 18 TRBD2 . TRBV4-1 CASSRPGLGSGTVREQFF TGCGCCAGCAGCCGACCGGGACTAGGTTCGGGGACGGTGCGTGAGCAGTTCTTC
TRBJ1-2 16 . . TRBV23-1 CASGNPRDQANYGYTF TGCGCCAGCGGTAATCCGCGGGACCAAGCTAACTATGGCTACACCTTC
TRBJ2-7 15 TRBD1 . TRBV7-6 CASSLAGGAGGEQYF TGTGCCAGCAGCTTAGCAGGGGGCGCGGGTGGCGAGCAGTACTTC
TRBJ2-5 13 . . TRBV14 CASSQSGWETQYF TGTGCCAGCAGCCAATCAGGGTGGGAGACCCAGTACTTC
TRBJ1-5 15 TRBD1 few TRBV6-5 CASSTDRDPAQPQHF TGTGCCAGCAGCACCGACAGGGATCCGGCTCAGCCCCAGCATTTT
TRBJ2-5 19 TRBD2 . TRBV15 CATSRDFGGERGPLGAQYF TGTGCCACCAGCAGAGATTTTGGCGGAGAGCGGGGGCCCCTTGGGGCCCAGTACTTC
TRBJ1-5 15 . . TRBV4-3 CASSQDRSTSQPQHF TGCGCCAGCAGCCAAGATAGGAGCACGAGTCAGCCCCAGCATTTT
TRBJ2-3 16 TRBD2 . TRBV2 CARRTSGSGIADTQYF TGTGCCAGAAGGACTAGCGGATCAGGGATCGCAGATACGCAGTATTTT
TRBJ1-3 11 . . TRBV10-3 CAISLRNTIYF TGTGCCATCAGCCTTAGAAACACCATATATTTT
TRBJ2-7 13 . . TRBV2 CASSEGRPYEQYF TGTGCCAGCAGTGAAGGGCGGCCCTACGAGCAGTACTTC
TRBJ1-1 14 . . TRBV27 CASSSIQGNTEAFF TGTGCCAGCAGTTCCATCCAGGGCAACACTGAAGCTTTCTTT
TRBJ2-7 14 TRBD1 . TRBV3-1/TRBV3-2 CASKKTGSSYEQYF TGTGCCAGCAAAAAGACAGGGAGCTCCTACGAGCAGTACTTC
TRBJ2-1 15 . . TRBV6-2/TRBV6-3 CASSYGTHIMNEQFF TGTGCCAGCAGTTACGGGACTCACATCATGAATGAGCAGTTCTTC